What follows describes a single TCR beta chain. One junction end does not reproduce the germline sequence, and a read error may be involved. CDR3 length equals 13 residues. Using its own MiXCR run on the PCR reads, TCRdb lists one record per CDR3 protein. The sample holds about 14,000 distinct CDR3 sequences, approximately 50% seen once. This specimen comes from a study of tumor-infiltrating lymphocytes in oesophageal squamous cell carcinoma. This TCR was recovered from a male donor with esophageal squamous cell carcinoma. This sequence joins TRBV12-3 or TRBV12-4 and TRBJ2-5, with a weak D call TRBD2 (6 bases). The specimen was blood. The CDR3 DNA follows: TGTGCCAGCAGTTTGTTTTCGGGAGAGACCCAGTACTTT. Encoded protein: CASSLFSGETQYF.